Described below is a single TCR beta chain sequence and its context. The antigen remains unidentified. Clones were read by immunoSEQ multiplex PCR, and TCRdb kept only the in-frame ones, dropping some. The data hold about 16,000 clones, with roughly 84% observed a single time. Blood collection times were about day -28 and days 30, 100, 180 posttransplant. CDR3 length: 16 residues. Deletions cut 5 bases from V and 3 bases from J, with 20 bases between. CDR1 SGHVS and CDR2 FQNEAQ come from the germline V gene. This entry comes from a study of T cell clonotyping in hematopoietic cell transplantation. Study conclusions and caveats: CD4 and CD8 repertoire contributions could not be separated without sorting. After transplant, recipient diversity fell while pathologically expanded clonotypes grew through day 180. Few recipient clonotypes overlapped donors; over 97% were de novo at given depth.

The clonotype originates from a male patient between 55 and 70 years old who had an allogeneic stem cell transplant from a related donor, so the T cells may come from the graft donor. Some clones in this sample may be carry-over from other donors' samples. The specimen was PBMCs, collected 100 days after allogeneic stem cell transplant. The chain recombines TRBV7-8 with TRBJ2-7; TRBD2 might be the D (6 bases). The CDR3 coding sequence is TGTGCCAGCAGCCGGGACTTCCACCGGGGCCTCTACGAGCAGTACTTC. Amino acid sequence: CASSRDFHRGLYEQYF.